Presented here are 20 T cell receptor beta chains from one specimen sequenced in a study of CD4 T cells in relation to SARS-CoV-2 and coronaviruses. Assay: immunoSEQ multiplex PCR; the TCRdb copy retains only in-frame clones and omits some. The repertoire holds over 15,000 clones, around 77% seen once, with roughly a tenth in the top ten. Unexposed donor CD4+ T cells date from about 2011-2018, before the COVID-19 pandemic. Isolation of CD4+ T cells took place after around eleven days in culture. These receptors lack a known antigen. The sequencing input was CD4+ T cells from PBMCs, cultured in vitro. These receptors originate from a human donor in good health.

This clone has only a few counts. Written as DNA, the CDR3 is TGTGCCAGTACTAACTGGGGGTTTGGCACCGGGGAGCTGTTTTTT. This codes for CASTNWGFGTGELFF. The chain recombines TRBV19 with TRBJ2-2; D assignment may be TRBD1 or TRBD2 (5 bases each). Trimming removed 7 bases at V and 4 bases at J, with 16 bases between. The CDR3 consists of 15 residues. The germline gives CDR1 LNHDA, CDR2 SQIVND (reference sequence).

V usage is TRBV3-1 (or the pseudogene TRBV3-2) and J usage is TRBJ1-2; D is possibly TRBD1 (6 bases). The ends were cut back, 4 bases at V and 8 bases at J, with 20 bases in the middle. In germline, CDR1 is LGHDT, CDR2 YNNKEL (reference sequence). The CDR3 has 15 residues. The CDR3 is CASSPLGGATGGYTF. The CDR3 DNA reads as TGTGCCAGCAGCCCCCTAGGAGGGGCAACAGGGGGCTACACCTTC.

This chain joins TRBV7-9 and TRBJ1-3; D gene ambiguous. From germline, CDR1 is SEHNR and CDR2 FQNEAQ (reference sequence). The CDR3 totals 17 residues. V was trimmed by 5 bases and J by 4 bases, leaving 21 bases between them. This CDR3 is CASSTQALHRGGNTIYF. The CDR3 DNA follows: TGTGCCAGCAGCACCCAGGCCCTCCACCGAGGGGGAAACACCATATATTTT.

This rearrangement joins TRBV19 to TRBJ1-2; 8 bases align to TRBD1. Germline values: CDR1 LNHDA, CDR2 SQIVND (reference sequence). This CDR3 is 14 amino acids long. Unmatched junction bases numbered 5, after V lost 5 bases and J lost 3 bases. This chain's CDR3 is CASSPGGVDYGYTF. The DNA of the CDR3 is TGTGCCAGTAGTCCAGGGGGCGTTGACTATGGCTACACCTTC.

This rearrangement joins TRBV7-2 to TRBJ1-1; D is perhaps TRBD1 (5 bases). Trimming took 4 bases from V and 1 from J, leaving 10 bases between them. The CDR3 is 14 residues long. The V gene's germline CDR1 is SGHTA and CDR2 FQGNSA. CDR3 sequence reads: CASSWGRGNTEAFF. CDR3 bases: TGTGCCAGCAGCTGGGGACGAGGGAACACTGAAGCTTTCTTT.

This clone is medium-sized. The chain couples TRBV7-8 to TRBJ2-1; TRBD2 might be the D (6 bases). Trimming left V 5 bases short and J 8 bases short, with 22 bases between. The length of the CDR3 is 16 residues. CDR1 and CDR2 from the germline V gene are SGHVS and FQNEAQ. CDR3 in DNA: TGTGCCAGCAGCCCCTTCGGAGCGGCGGGATTGGATGAGCAGTTCTTC. It translates to CASSPFGAAGLDEQFF.

This chain connects TRBV7-8 to TRBJ1-1; D gene ambiguous. This CDR3 has 14 residues. The germline V gene encodes CDR1 SGHVS and CDR2 FQNEAQ. V lost 3 bases to trimming and J lost 1 base, with 9 bases between them. The CDR3 DNA follows: TGTGCCAGCAGCTTTTTCTCGGGGAACACTGAAGCTTTCTTT. Protein: CASSFFSGNTEAFF. The full variable domain, with the rest looked up from reference TRBV7-8 and TRBJ1-1, is GAGVSQSPRYKVAKRGQDVALRCDPISGHVSLFWYQQALGQGPEFLTYFQNEAQLDKSGLPSDRFFAERPEGSVSTLKIQRTQQEDSAVYLCASSFFSGNTEAFFGQGTRLTVV.

This clone came up a few times. The V and J genes are TRBV18 and TRBJ2-2; TRBD1 matches 11 bases. The CDR3 loop spans 16 amino acids. CDR1 and CDR2 from the germline V gene are KGHSH and LQKENI. Trimming took 0 bases from V and 7 from J; bases not matched to a gene: 4. Here the CDR3 DNA reads TGTGCCAGCTCACCACCTGGACAGGGGGCCGGCGGGGAGCTGTTTTTT. It translates to CASSPPGQGAGGELFF.

For the CDR3, the DNA is TGTGCCAGCAGCCATGGGACATCTACCCACACAGATACGCAGTATTTT. This codes for CASSHGTSTHTDTQYF. The rearrangement links TRBV11-3 to TRBJ2-3, with D perhaps TRBD1 (6 bases). There are 16 residues in the CDR3. Germline V gives CDR1 SGHNT, CDR2 YENEEA. V was pared by 5 bases and J by 2 bases, with 17 bases between. The full variable domain, rest sourced from reference TRBV11-3 and TRBJ2-3, is EAGVVQSPRYKIIEKKQPVAFWCNPISGHNTLYWYLQNLGQGPELLIRYENEEAVDDSQLPKDRFSAERLKGVDSTLKIQPAELGDSAVYLCASSHGTSTHTDTQYFGPGTRLTVL.

This clone showed up just a few times. The chain couples TRBV6-1 to TRBJ1-3; D is possibly TRBD1 (5 bases). Trimming stripped 1 base from V and 2 bases from J, with 6 bases between. The CDR3 is 14 residues long. Germline V CDR1 and CDR2: MNHNS, SASEGT. The CDR3 loop is CASSEGQPGNTIYF. CDR3 nucleotide sequence: TGTGCCAGCAGTGAAGGACAGCCTGGAAACACCATATATTTT.

This rearrangement joins TRBV10-3 to TRBJ2-1; D is unresolved. V was shortened by 4 bases and J by 4 bases, with 11 bases between the two germline ends. In germline, CDR1 is ENHRY, CDR2 SYGVKD. CDR3 size: 14 residues. The CDR3 DNA reads TGTGCCATCAGTGGTGGGCAGGAATACAATGAGCAGTTCTTC. It codes for CAISGGQEYNEQFF.

The chain is built from TRBV5-5 and TRBJ1-5, with TRBD1 as a possible D gene (6 bases). This CDR3 spans 18 amino acids. With 3 bases removed from V and 0 bases from J, the gap between germline ends came to 19 bases. Germline CDR1 is SGHKS and CDR2 is YYEKEE (reference sequence). CDR3 nucleotide sequence: TGTGCCAGCAGCTCGACGACAGGTGGGCCTTATAGCAATCAGCCCCAGCATTTT. Protein: CASSSTTGGPYSNQPQHF.

The J gene is TRBJ2-1, the V gene TRBV4-2; D gene uncertain. V lost 5 bases, J lost 3 bases, and 8 bases lay in between. Germline V gene sequence: CDR1 LGHNA, CDR2 YNFKEQ. The CDR3 has 13 residues. The CDR3, as DNA: TGTGCCAGCAGCTTTGGAGACTACAATGAGCAGTTCTTC. It specifies CASSFGDYNEQFF.

The chain links TRBV28 to TRBJ1-5; no clear D gene. The germline V gene has CDR1 MDHEN and CDR2 SYDVKM. The CDR3 runs 15 residues. Between the trimmed V and J ends, which lost 7 bases and 0 bases, there was a span of 13 bases. Written as DNA, the CDR3 is TGTGCCAGCACCCGGGGTGCGAGTAGCAATCAGCCCCAGCATTTT. It encodes CASTRGASSNQPQHF.

The V and J genes are TRBV3-1 (or the pseudogene TRBV3-2) and TRBJ1-6, with TRBD1 as a possible D gene (5 bases). In germline, CDR1 is LGHDT, CDR2 YNNKEL (reference sequence). The germline V and J ends were trimmed by 4 bases and 6 bases, with 13 bases remaining between them. CDR3 length equals 15 residues. In DNA, the CDR3 is TGTGCCAGCAGCCTTACGGGGGGGTTTAATTCACCCCTCCACTTT. Protein sequence: CASSLTGGFNSPLHF.

The chain has TRBV18 and TRBJ2-5; TRBD1 agrees at 9 bases. Germline values: CDR1 KGHSH, CDR2 LQKENI. The CDR3 is made up of 16 amino acids. Trimming removed 4 bases from V and 2 bases from J; junction bases left unmatched: 8. CDR3 sequence reads: CASSLRDRDVQETQYF. CDR3 bases: TGTGCCAGCTCACTCCGGGACAGGGACGTACAAGAGACCCAGTACTTC.

The genes are TRBV19 and TRBJ1-5; D uncertain. There are 14 residues in the CDR3. V was cut by 4 bases and J by 2 bases, with 9 bases left in between. Germline CDR1 LNHDA, CDR2 SQIVND (reference sequence). This chain's CDR3 is CASSKPPGNQPQHF. CDR3 nucleotide sequence: TGTGCCAGTAGTAAGCCGCCGGGCAATCAGCCCCAGCATTTT. Full variable domain (rest looked up from reference TRBV19 and TRBJ1-5): DGGITQSPKYLFRKEGQNVTLSCEQNLNHDAMYWYRQDPGQGLRLIYYSQIVNDFQKGDIAEGYSVSREKKESFPLTVTSAQKNPTAFYLCASSKPPGNQPQHFGDGTRLSIL.

V usage is TRBV18 and J usage is TRBJ2-6; 8 bases line up with TRBD2. With V trimmed by 0 bases and J by 2 bases, 3 bases remained unmatched. The CDR3 length is 17 residues. Germline V gene sequence: CDR1 KGHSH, CDR2 LQKENI. The CDR3 loop is CASSPPISGAGANVLTF. The DNA of the CDR3 is TGTGCCAGCTCACCACCGATTAGCGGGGCTGGGGCCAACGTCCTGACTTTC.

The chain uses TRBV25-1 and TRBJ2-1, with D possibly being TRBD2 (6 bases). Germline CDR1 and CDR2: MGHDK and SYGVNS. The CDR3 has 13 amino acids. V lost 3 bases to trimming and J lost 6 bases, with 9 bases between them. CDR3 sequence: CASSESGVNEQFF. The CDR3 DNA reads TGTGCCAGCAGTGAGTCGGGAGTCAATGAGCAGTTCTTC.

The rearrangement links TRBV7-8 to TRBJ1-3; the D gene is possibly TRBD1 (5 bases). Trimming left V 2 bases short and J 0 bases short, with 11 bases between. CDR1 is SGHVS, CDR2 FQNEAQ, per germline. The CDR3 totals 16 residues. The CDR3 loop reads CASSLQAGTSGNTIYF. CDR3 DNA sequence: TGTGCCAGCAGCTTACAAGCGGGGACCTCTGGAAACACCATATATTTT.